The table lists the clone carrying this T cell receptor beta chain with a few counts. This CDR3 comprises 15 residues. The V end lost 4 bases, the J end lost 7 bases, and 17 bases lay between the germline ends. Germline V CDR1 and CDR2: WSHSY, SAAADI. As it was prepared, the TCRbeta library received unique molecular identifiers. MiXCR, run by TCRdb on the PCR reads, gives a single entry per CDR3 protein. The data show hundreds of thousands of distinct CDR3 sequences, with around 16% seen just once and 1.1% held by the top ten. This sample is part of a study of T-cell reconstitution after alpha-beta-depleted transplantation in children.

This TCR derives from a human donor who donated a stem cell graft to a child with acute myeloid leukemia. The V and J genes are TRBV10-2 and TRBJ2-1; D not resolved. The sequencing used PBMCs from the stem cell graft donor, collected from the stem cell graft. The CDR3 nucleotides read TGCGCCAGCAGTGCGCACGCTCGACTCCCAAATGAGCAGTTCTTC. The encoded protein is CASSAHARLPNEQFF.